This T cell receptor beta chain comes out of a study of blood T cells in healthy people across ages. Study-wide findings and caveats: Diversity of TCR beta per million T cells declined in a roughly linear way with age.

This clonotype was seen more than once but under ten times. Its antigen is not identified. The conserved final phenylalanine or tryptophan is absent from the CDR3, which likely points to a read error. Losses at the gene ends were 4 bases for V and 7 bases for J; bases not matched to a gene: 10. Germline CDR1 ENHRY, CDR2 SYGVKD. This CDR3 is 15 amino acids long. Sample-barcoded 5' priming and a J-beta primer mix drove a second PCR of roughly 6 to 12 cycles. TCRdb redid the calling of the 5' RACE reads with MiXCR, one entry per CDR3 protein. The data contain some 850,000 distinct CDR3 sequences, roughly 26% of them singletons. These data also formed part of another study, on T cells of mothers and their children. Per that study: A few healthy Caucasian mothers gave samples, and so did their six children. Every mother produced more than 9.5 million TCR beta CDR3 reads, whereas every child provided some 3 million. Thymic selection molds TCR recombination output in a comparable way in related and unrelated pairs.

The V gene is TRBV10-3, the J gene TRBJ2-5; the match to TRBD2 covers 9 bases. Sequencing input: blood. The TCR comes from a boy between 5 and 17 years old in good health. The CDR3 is CAISGAGGPVGTQYL. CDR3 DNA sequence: TGTGCCATCAGTGGAGCGGGGGGCCCCGTGGGGACCCAGTACCTC.